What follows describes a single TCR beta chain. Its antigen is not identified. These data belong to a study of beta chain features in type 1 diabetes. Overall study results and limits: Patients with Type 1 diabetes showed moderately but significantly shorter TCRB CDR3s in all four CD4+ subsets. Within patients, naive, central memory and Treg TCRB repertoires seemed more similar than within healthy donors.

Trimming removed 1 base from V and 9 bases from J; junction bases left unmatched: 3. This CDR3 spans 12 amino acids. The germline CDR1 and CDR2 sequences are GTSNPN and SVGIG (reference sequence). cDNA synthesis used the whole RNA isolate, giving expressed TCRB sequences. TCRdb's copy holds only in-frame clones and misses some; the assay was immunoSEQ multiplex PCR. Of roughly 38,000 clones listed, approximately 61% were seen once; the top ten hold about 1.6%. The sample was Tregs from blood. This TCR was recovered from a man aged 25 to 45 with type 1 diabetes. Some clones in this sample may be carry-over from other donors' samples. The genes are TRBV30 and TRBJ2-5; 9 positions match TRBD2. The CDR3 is CAWSGGGVAQYF. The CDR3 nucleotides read TGTGCCTGGAGTGGCGGGGGGGTCGCCCAGTACTTC.